This entry lists 6 T cell receptor beta chains sequenced from one sample in a study of tumor and adjacent non-tumor tissue in lung cancer. The library came from three nested PCR rounds adapted from ARM-PCR protocols. TCRdb re-derived calls from the multiplex PCR reads in MiXCR, one entry per CDR3 protein. The sample has under 95,000 distinct CDR3 sequences; roughly three fifths are singletons. This sample's RNA came from whole unsorted tissue. The sequencing sample was made of lung tumor tissue. These receptors originate from a man aged 65-85 years with non-small cell lung cancer.

This clonotype was detected only once. The junction does not match germline at one end; this may be a read error. The chain carries TRBV6-5 and TRBJ2-2; TRBD1 aligns across 8 bases. Germline CDR1 reads MNHEY; CDR2 reads SVGAGI. The CDR3 totals 14 residues. As DNA, the CDR3 is TGTGCTAGCAGTGAGCAGGGGGCCGCCGGGGAGCTGTATTTT. This gives the protein CASSEQGAAGELYF.

As concerns this clonotype: A junction boundary mismatches the germline segment, possibly from a read error. The V and J genes are TRBV12-3 or TRBV12-4 and TRBJ2-5; a weak D match, TRBD2 (6 bases). This CDR3 spans 13 amino acids. CDR3 DNA sequence: TGTGCCAGCAGTTGGGCGCCGGGAGAGACCAAGTACTTC. It encodes CASSWAPGETKYF.

This chain links TRBV6-5 with TRBJ2-5, with a weak D call TRBD1 (6 bases). Per germline, CDR1 MNHEY and CDR2 SVGAGI. Trimming took off 9 bases at V and 2 bases at J, with 16 bases between the two ends. The CDR3 length is 14 residues. The CDR3, as DNA: TGTGCCAGTCGGACCCAGGACAGTCAAGAGACCCAGTACTTC. It yields the protein CASRTQDSQETQYF.

Concerning this clonotype itself: This may stem from a read error, because a much larger clone lies one nucleotide away. The chain carries TRBV5-1 and TRBJ2-1, with D hard to call. CDR1 and CDR2 (germline): SGHRS, YFSETQ. This CDR3 is built from 15 residues. The CDR3 loop is CVSSLEGITYNEQFF. The CDR3 DNA reads TGCGTCAGCAGCCTCGAAGGAATCACCTACAATGAGCAGTTCTTC.

This clonotype was counted at least ten times. This chain joins TRBV29-1 and TRBJ2-4; D is perhaps TRBD2 (7 bases). The CDR3 extends over 14 amino acids. The V end lost 1 base, the J end lost 7 bases, and 14 bases lay between the germline ends. Germline-derived CDR1 and CDR2 are SQVTM and ANQGSEA. The CDR3 region is CSVEGGGARNIQYF. DNA for the CDR3: TGCAGCGTTGAAGGAGGGGGGGCTAGGAACATTCAGTACTTC.

This clonotype has at least ten counts. The V call is TRBV29-1, the J call TRBJ2-7; 9 nucleotides line up with TRBD2. CDR1 is SQVTM, CDR2 ANQGSEA, per germline. V lost 4 bases and J lost 4; bases outside the gene matches: 17. The CDR3 totals 17 residues. The CDR3 nucleotides are TGCAGCGTTGGGGCCCGGGGCGGGGGGGCCAACATATACGAGCAGTACTTC. Translating gives CSVGARGGGANIYEQYF.